This section outlines one T cell receptor (beta chain) sequence together with its context. Its specificity is unknown. CDR1 and CDR2 (germline): SQVTM, ANQGSEA. Trimming stripped 7 bases from V and 4 bases from J, with 16 bases between. The CDR3 spans 13 residues. Once sorted, every population was more than 95% pure. These data come from a study of beta chain features in type 1 diabetes. Study-wide points: TCRB repertoires of naive, central memory and Treg cells appeared more similar among patients than among healthy donors. More deletions and fewer insertions at VDJ junctions were found in patients with type 1 diabetes. In every one of the four CD4+ subsets, TCRB CDR3s were moderately but significantly shorter in Type 1 diabetes patients.

As every portion of the isolated RNA was reverse transcribed, the sequencing read expressed TCRB transcripts. Average reads for naive, central memory and regulatory T cell samples were about 3.57 million. Here immunoSEQ multiplex PCR was the method, and the copy in TCRdb shows in-frame clones only, minus some. The sample records some 330,000 clones, over 10% being singletons. Sequenced: naive CD4+ T cells from blood. This receptor was identified in a woman between 18 and 29 years old with type 1 diabetes. The V call is TRBV29-1, the J call TRBJ2-5; D ambiguous. The CDR3 bases are TGCAGCGCGGATGCGGCACTTGGAGAGACCCAGTACTTC. It is translated as CSADAALGETQYF. Combining the CDR3 with reference TRBV29-1 and TRBJ2-5 gives the whole variable domain SAVISQKPSRDICQRGTSLTIQCQVDSQVTMMFWYRQQPGQSLTLIATANQGSEATYESGFVIDKFPISRPNLTFSTLTVSNMSPEDSSIYLCSADAALGETQYFGPGTRLLVL.